This T cell receptor (beta chain) was sequenced for a study of blood T cell repertoires in COVID-19. Study-level information: Some COVID-19 samples were acute and others convalescent; all came from the United States, Italy and Spain. From T cells, B-cell-depleted T cells, or PBMCs came the material, which was cDNA or gDNA.

CDR1 MNHEY and CDR2 SMNVEV come from the germline V gene (reference sequence). With 6 bases clipped from V and 7 bases from J, the junction kept 7 bases outside the gene matches. This CDR3 contains 14 residues. Per the study methods: The assay estimated nucleated cells by amplifying reference gene primers. Using immunoSEQ multiplex PCR, the repertoire was profiled, and TCRdb retains in-frame clones only, with some absent. V and J calls and clone size are as listed in that table; D and trimming were resolved from the DNA. This table has roughly 190,000 clones, 65% to 85% appearing once. Specimen: peripheral blood. V gene TRBV27 combines with J gene TRBJ1-5, with 9 bases fitting TRBD1. The TCR sequence derives from a middle-aged man with active or convalescent COVID-19. Here the CDR3 reads CASSAQGAKQPQHF. The CDR3 DNA reads as TGTGCCAGCAGCGCACAGGGGGCTAAGCAGCCCCAGCATTTT.